What follows are 6 T cell receptor beta chains derived from one specimen sequenced in a study of blood T cell repertoires in COVID-19. The data were produced by immunoSEQ multiplex PCR, yet TCRdb's version contains in-frame clones alone and is incomplete. The sample holds approximately 140,000 clones, 84% seen once. The sample was peripheral blood. All receptors come from a man in his 60s with acute or convalescent COVID-19.

This clone showed up just once. This chain links TRBV19 with TRBJ2-2, with 8 bases lining up with TRBD2. CDR3 length: 16 residues. The germline V gene encodes CDR1 LNHDA and CDR2 SQIVND (reference sequence). V shed 3 bases, J shed 5 bases, and the junction held 8 bases outside the gene matches. The CDR3 region is CASSIKAGVGTGELFF. CDR3 DNA sequence: TGTGCCAGTAGTATCAAAGCGGGAGTCGGAACCGGGGAGCTGTTTTTT. The full variable domain, in which reference TRBV19 and TRBJ2-2 provide the parts outside the CDR3, is DGGITQSPKYLFRKEGQNVTLSCEQNLNHDAMYWYRQDPGQGLRLIYYSQIVNDFQKGDIAEGYSVSREKKESFPLTVTSAQKNPTAFYLCASSIKAGVGTGELFFGEGSRLTVL.

The chain uses TRBV7-3 and TRBJ2-1, with a possible D match to TRBD1 (5 bases). The CDR3 is 13 amino acids. The germline V and J ends were trimmed by 5 bases and 7 bases, with 12 bases remaining between them. The germline gives CDR1 SGHTA, CDR2 FQGTGA. CDR3: CASSPNTGNEQFF. The CDR3 DNA is TGTGCCAGCAGCCCCAATACAGGAAATGAGCAGTTCTTC.

The chain combines TRBV19 with TRBJ1-5; 7 nucleotides line up with TRBD1. CDR3 length: 14 amino acids. Trimming removed 10 bases from V and 1 base from J; junction bases left unmatched: 7. Germline-derived CDR1 and CDR2 are LNHDA and SQIVND (reference sequence). The CDR3 sequence is CATTGTDSNQPQHF. For the CDR3, the DNA is TGTGCCACAACGGGGACAGACAGCAATCAGCCCCAGCATTTT.

The chain links TRBV11-3 to TRBJ2-2; 10 nucleotides agree with TRBD2. Germline-derived CDR1 and CDR2 are SGHNT and YENEEA. This CDR3 has 15 residues. The J segment lost 1 base and the V segment lost 5 bases, leaving 1 base of the junction unmatched. The CDR3 sequence: CASSKREGNTGELFF. The DNA of the CDR3 is TGTGCCAGCAGCAAGCGGGAGGGGAACACCGGGGAGCTGTTTTTT.

A single count supports this clone. V gene TRBV13 combines with J gene TRBJ2-5; a possible D gene is TRBD1 (6 bases). Trimming took off 2 bases at V and 4 bases at J, with 14 bases between the two ends. CDR1 is PRHDT, CDR2 FYEKMQ, per germline (reference sequence). The length of the CDR3 is 15 residues. For the CDR3, the DNA is TGTGCCAGCAGCTTAACTCACAGGGCGAGAGAGACCCAGTACTTC. It specifies CASSLTHRARETQYF.

The chain employs TRBV6-1 and TRBJ1-5, with 7 nucleotides matching TRBD1. CDR1 and CDR2 (germline): MNHNS, SASEGT. The CDR3 totals 15 residues. The J segment lost 0 bases and the V segment lost 1 base, leaving 0 bases of the junction unmatched. CDR3 protein: CASSEDRGSNQPQHF. In DNA form, the CDR3 reads TGTGCCAGCAGTGAAGACAGGGGTAGCAATCAGCCCCAGCATTTT.